This T cell receptor beta chain was identified in a study of T cells after yellow fever vaccination. Overall study results and limits: The CD4 and CD8 compartments had a small share of their clonotypes in common.

Germline V lookup: CDR1 MNHEY, CDR2 SVGAGI. CDR3 length: 17 residues. V gave up 2 bases and J gave up 4 bases, with 15 bases separating them. This clonotype has more than one count but fewer than ten. The antigen is unknown. UMIs were added to TCR cDNA along with a universal primer site when it was made by 5'RACE template switching. TCRdb itself ran the 5' RACE reads through MiXCR, one entry per CDR3 protein. The profile shows approximately 510,000 distinct CDR3 sequences, 21% of them singletons. Sequenced material: PBMCs, taken less than 25 days after the first yellow fever vaccination. The TCR was taken from a man aged 18 to 30 who received the YFV17D yellow fever vaccine. The rearrangement joins TRBV6-5 to TRBJ1-6, with a possible D match to TRBD1 (6 bases). The CDR3 region is CASSYRNRARYNSPLHF. The DNA of the CDR3 is TGTGCCAGCAGTTACAGGAACAGGGCCCGTTATAATTCACCCCTCCACTTT.